The clone carrying this TCR beta chain showed up just once. A junction end diverges from the germline sequence, so it may reflect a read error. This sample is part of a study of tumor-infiltrating lymphocytes in primary liver carcinoma. cDNA specific to TCR beta was made from approximately 500 ng of total RNA, with a constant-region primer employed for priming. Slightly modified ARM-PCR served as the procedure for the TCR beta libraries. These libraries came from three rounds of nested multiplex PCR. TCRdb passed the multiplex PCR reads through MiXCR, listing each CDR3 protein once. The sample lists 20,000 to 25,000 distinct CDR3 sequences; around three quarters were seen once. From unsorted bulk tissue weighing about 20-32 mg, DNA and RNA were co-extracted. The clonotype comes from a man aged 35-49 years with primary liver carcinoma and hepatitis B virus infection. Sequenced sample: liver tumor tissue from sampling region 1. The subset denotes: tumor region T1, superior pole.

The CDR3 DNA sequence: TGCGCCAGCTGCCAGGGGACAGGGAGGAGCTCCTACCATGAGCAGTTCTTT. This gives the protein CASCQGTGRSSYHEQFF. The chain uses TRBV4-1 and TRBJ2-1; TRBD1 aligns across 9 bases. CDR1 is MGHRA and CDR2 is YSYEKL in the germline V gene. The CDR3 is made up of 17 amino acids.